The rows below give T cell receptor beta chains drawn from one sample of a study of control samples from healthy donors and cancer patients. Profiled with immunoSEQ multiplex PCR; TCRdb holds only in-frame clones, not every one. This table holds about 61,000 clones, roughly 90% found once. Material for sequencing was PBMCs. Receptors originate from a man in his 60s with colorectal cancer. Both conserved end residues are part of each CDR3. D genes are given only for firm matches. The size field is filled for only some rows; it gives once, few, many or a size class.

v_call	clone_size	j_call	d_call	cdr3_aa	cdr3_nt
TRBV4-1	NA	TRBJ1-5	NA	CASSLSEGGYGNNQPQHF	TGCGCCAGCAGCCTCTCCGAGGGAGGGTATGGGAACAATCAGCCCCAGCATTTT
TRBV6-5	once	TRBJ1-5	NA	CASRKTVNSNQPQHF	TGTGCCAGCAGGAAGACAGTAAATAGCAATCAGCCCCAGCATTTT
TRBV7-2	NA	TRBJ1-1	NA	CASSRLGGDTEAFF	TGTGCCAGCAGCCGCTTGGGGGGGGACACTGAAGCTTTCTTT
TRBV5-6	NA	TRBJ2-4	NA	CASSWDGGNIQYF	TGTGCCAGCAGCTGGGACGGGGGAAACATTCAGTACTTC
TRBV5-5	NA	TRBJ2-7	NA	CASSLRQSYEQYF	TGTGCCAGCAGCTTGAGACAGTCCTACGAGCAGTACTTC
TRBV7-2	NA	TRBJ2-1	TRBD2	CASSLAGGNYNEQFF	TGTGCCAGCAGCTTGGCGGGGGGCAATTACAATGAGCAGTTCTTC
TRBV28	NA	TRBJ2-4	TRBD1	CASTLRTGGKNIQYF	TGTGCCAGCACCCTCCGGACAGGGGGCAAAAACATTCAGTACTTC
TRBV7-9	NA	TRBJ1-6	NA	CASSVDRRNSPLHF	TGTGCCAGCAGCGTGGACAGACGAAATTCACCCCTCCACTTT
TRBV4-1	NA	TRBJ1-4	TRBD1	CASSQDPQGGNEKLFF	TGCGCCAGCAGCCAAGATCCGCAGGGGGGGAATGAAAAACTGTTTTTT
TRBV20-1	NA	TRBJ1-4	NA	CSACKVRMGFF	TGCAGTGCTTGCAAAGTTCGGATGGGGTTTTTT
TRBV6-6	NA	TRBJ1-5	NA	CASRPLEGSNQPQHF	TGTGCCAGCAGACCCCTCGAGGGTAGCAATCAGCCCCAGCATTTT
TRBV2	NA	TRBJ1-5	NA	CASSAVGLNQPQHF	TGTGCCAGCAGTGCTGTAGGCCTCAATCAGCCCCAGCATTTT
TRBV7-9	NA	TRBJ2-3	NA	CASSLGTLIPTSTDTQYF	TGTGCCAGCAGCTTAGGCACCCTAATCCCCACTAGCACAGATACGCAGTATTTT
TRBV4-1	NA	TRBJ2-2	NA	CASSQDGGGGELFF	TGCGCCAGCAGCCAAGACGGGGGAGGCGGGGAGCTGTTTTTT
TRBV7-2	NA	TRBJ1-2	NA	CASSLSGQNAYGYTF	TGTGCCAGCAGCTTATCAGGACAGAATGCCTATGGCTACACCTTC
TRBV18	NA	TRBJ1-4	NA	CASSETVATNEKLFF	TGTGCCAGCTCCGAGACCGTCGCAACTAATGAAAAACTGTTTTTT
TRBV18	NA	TRBJ2-5	NA	CASSPGNQETQYF	TGTGCCAGCTCACCGGGTAACCAAGAGACCCAGTACTTC
TRBV28	NA	TRBJ1-2	NA	CASSLEGNYGYTF	TGTGCCAGCAGTTTAGAGGGGAACTATGGCTACACCTTC
TRBV7-9	NA	TRBJ1-1	NA	CASSLESGAPGAFF	TGTGCCAGCAGCTTAGAGTCAGGGGCCCCCGGGGCTTTCTTT
TRBV5-1	NA	TRBJ1-1	NA	CASSPRDPRLSEAFF	TGCGCCAGCAGCCCCCGGGACCCAAGACTCTCTGAAGCTTTCTTT
TRBV7-6	NA	TRBJ2-1	NA	CASSLAASSYNEQFF	TGTGCCAGCAGCTTAGCGGCAAGCTCCTACAATGAGCAGTTCTTC
TRBV4-2	NA	TRBJ2-5	NA	CASSLQETQYF	TGTGCCAGCAGCCTGCAAGAGACCCAGTACTTC
TRBV6-2/TRBV6-3	NA	TRBJ2-4	NA	CASSSPRGAPKNIQYF	TGTGCCAGCAGTTCTCCACGGGGGGCTCCTAAAAACATTCAGTACTTC